In this sample, the clone carrying this T cell receptor beta chain is medium-sized. What it binds is unknown. This specimen belongs to a study of immune heterogeneity within non-small cell lung tumors. Regarding the study as a whole: While identical dominant CDR3 beta clonotypes recurred across tumor sites within a patient, high-frequency clones unique to individual sites also appeared.

As template, the study used bulk tumor genomic DNA at 600 to 700 ng per sample. Every primary tumor yielded several biopsies, spaced far apart, that were taken during surgery. Patients with untreated, newly diagnosed non-small cell lung cancer underwent curative surgery. The authors amplified TCR beta CDR3 by multiplex PCR with 32 V and 13 J primers. TCRdb analysed the multiplex PCR reads with MiXCR anew, one entry per CDR3 protein. Of a few thousand distinct CDR3 sequences in the sample, more than 15% are singletons; the top ten hold less than 4.5%. In germline, CDR1 is SGHRS, CDR2 YFSETQ. CDR3 length equals 15 residues. The V gene end was trimmed by 0 bases and the J gene end by 0 bases; junction bases not matched to a gene: 2.

The clonotype comes from a man aged 35 to 55 with non-small cell lung cancer. The gene calls are TRBV5-1 and TRBJ2-7; 8 bases line up with TRBD2. Sequenced: lung tumor tissue. As DNA, the CDR3 is TGCGCCAGCAGCTTGGCGGGGGGGGGCTCCTACGAGCAGTACTTC. Translating gives CASSLAGGGSYEQYF.